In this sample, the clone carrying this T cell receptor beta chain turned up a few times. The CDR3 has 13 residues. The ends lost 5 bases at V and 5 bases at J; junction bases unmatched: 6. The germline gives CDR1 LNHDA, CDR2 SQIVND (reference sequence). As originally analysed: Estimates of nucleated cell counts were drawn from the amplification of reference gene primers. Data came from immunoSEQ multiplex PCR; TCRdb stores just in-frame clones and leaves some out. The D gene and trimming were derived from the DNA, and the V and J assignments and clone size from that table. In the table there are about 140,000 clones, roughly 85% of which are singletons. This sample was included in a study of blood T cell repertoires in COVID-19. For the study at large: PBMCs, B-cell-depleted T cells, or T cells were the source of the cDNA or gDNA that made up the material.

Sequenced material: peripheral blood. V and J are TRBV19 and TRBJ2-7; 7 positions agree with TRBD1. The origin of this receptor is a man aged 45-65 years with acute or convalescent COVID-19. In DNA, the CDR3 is TGTGCCAGTAGTCCATTAACAGGGGACGAGCAGTACTTC. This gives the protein CASSPLTGDEQYF.